This T cell receptor beta chain was captured by sequencing in a study of shared clonotypes between healthy human individuals. Study summary: CD4 naive cells filled three plates per donor, CD4 memory three, CD8 naive two and CD8 memory one.

CD45RO-negative cells were positively selected for CCR7, leaving out terminally differentiated effector memory CD45RA+ cells. Produced via immunoSEQ multiplex PCR; TCRdb's table is partial and in-frame only. The sample contains around 2,000,000 clones, just under 95% of which appear only once. This clonotype originated in a man between 18 and 29 years old in good health. Sequencing was done on a sample of naive CD8+ T cells sorted from blood.

The CDR3 is CASRQDNLIGNTGELFF. The CDR3 DNA is TGTGCCAGCAGACAGGACAATCTAATTGGGAACACCGGGGAGCTGTTTTTT. The V gene is TRBV2, the J gene TRBJ2-2; weak D call: TRBD1 (5 bases). Trimming cost V 6 bases and J 1 base, with 18 bases left between them. The CDR3 loop spans 17 amino acids. In germline, CDR1 is SNHLY, CDR2 FYNNEI.